This T cell receptor beta chain is drawn from a study of cytomegalovirus exposure and HLA in healthy donors. Study-wide results and caveats: The study put some 150 TCR beta chains on its list as cytomegalovirus-associated. The authors confirmed in vitro that a few CMV-associated chains were specific for CMV antigens.

CDR3 length: 13 amino acids. The ends lost 5 bases at V and 5 bases at J; junction bases unmatched: 5. CDR1 and CDR2 (germline): SGHTA, FQGTGA. Points on this clone: The antigen is unknown.

Amplification used 60 Vbeta primers and 13 Jbeta primers. Sequencing was performed with immunoSEQ multiplex PCR; in TCRdb, only in-frame clones are kept and a portion is missing. Of over 85,000 clones listed, 70% to 90% are singletons. This rearrangement joins TRBV7-3 to TRBJ1-2; 7 bases match TRBD1. The receptor was derived from a man aged 35 to 55 in good health and CMV-seronegative. Source material: PBMCs. CDR3 DNA: TGTGCCAGCAGCCCCGGGACAGAATATGGCTACACCTTC. Its translation is CASSPGTEYGYTF. The whole variable domain, filled in from reference TRBV7-3 and TRBJ1-2, reads GAGVSQTPSNKVTEKGKYVELRCDPISGHTALYWYRQSLGQGPEFLIYFQGTGAADDSGLPNDRFFAVRPEGSVSTLKIQRTERGDSAVYLCASSPGTEYGYTFGSGTRLTVV.